These T cell receptor beta chains were read from a single sample in a study of T cells in tumors and immune-related adverse events. TCRdb's table, derived via immunoSEQ multiplex PCR, lists solely in-frame clones and lacks some. The table shows 5,100 or so clones, with around three fifths occurring only once. The input for sequencing was gut tissue, taken from a patient treated with anti-PD-1 therapy. Receptor source: a female donor with metastatic renal cell carcinoma. Both conserved end residues are part of each CDR3. D genes are given only for firm matches. Not every row has a clone size; where given, it reads once, few, many or a size class.

abundance: NA
j_gene: TRBJ2-5
d_gene: NA
v_gene: TRBV11-2
CDR3aa: CASSPNLASQETQYF
CDR3nt: TGTGCCAGCAGCCCTAATCTAGCGAGTCAAGAGACCCAGTACTTC

abundance: few
j_gene: TRBJ2-1
d_gene: TRBD2
v_gene: TRBV19
CDR3aa: CASSMGGDYNEQFF
CDR3nt: TGTGCCAGTAGTATGGGGGGGGACTACAATGAGCAGTTCTTC

abundance: NA
j_gene: TRBJ1-3
d_gene: NA
v_gene: TRBV5-6
CDR3aa: CASSRGGYSGNTIYF
CDR3nt: TGTGCCAGCAGCCGCGGAGGGTACTCTGGAAACACCATATATTTT

abundance: NA
j_gene: TRBJ1-1
d_gene: NA
v_gene: TRBV18
CDR3aa: CASSPGEGEAFF
CDR3nt: TGTGCCAGCTCACCGGGGGAAGGTGAAGCTTTCTTT

abundance: NA
j_gene: TRBJ2-2
d_gene: NA
v_gene: TRBV11-1
CDR3aa: CASSATGSANTGELFF
CDR3nt: TGTGCCAGCAGCGCCACAGGGAGCGCGAACACCGGGGAGCTGTTTTTT

abundance: NA
j_gene: TRBJ2-7
d_gene: TRBD2
v_gene: TRBV19
CDR3aa: CASKETSGIWNEQYF
CDR3nt: TGTGCCAGTAAAGAAACTAGCGGGATTTGGAACGAGCAGTACTTC

abundance: few
j_gene: TRBJ1-1
d_gene: NA
v_gene: TRBV6-6
CDR3aa: CASSLGSNLHPLF
CDR3nt: TGTGCCAGCAGCCTAGGGAGCAACCTCCACCCATTGTTT

abundance: NA
j_gene: TRBJ2-7
d_gene: NA
v_gene: TRBV4-2
CDR3aa: CASSQDQDEQYF
CDR3nt: TGTGCCAGCAGCCAAGATCAGGACGAGCAGTACTTC

abundance: NA
j_gene: TRBJ2-3
d_gene: TRBD1
v_gene: TRBV7-9
CDR3aa: CASSYGQGTDTQYF
CDR3nt: TGTGCCAGCAGCTATGGACAGGGCACAGATACGCAGTATTTT

abundance: NA
j_gene: TRBJ2-1
d_gene: TRBD2
v_gene: TRBV11-3
CDR3aa: CASSTGTSGRAFLQFF
CDR3nt: TGTGCCAGCAGCACCGGGACTAGCGGGAGGGCCTTTTTGCAGTTCTTC

abundance: few
j_gene: TRBJ1-2
d_gene: NA
v_gene: TRBV28
CDR3aa: CASSLPGTRYGYTF
CDR3nt: TGTGCCAGCAGTTTGCCAGGGACGAGGTATGGCTACACCTTC

abundance: NA
j_gene: TRBJ2-2
d_gene: NA
v_gene: TRBV21-1
CDR3aa: CASSKARVNTGELFF
CDR3nt: TGTGCCAGCAGCAAAGCGAGGGTTAACACCGGGGAGCTGTTTTTT

abundance: once
j_gene: TRBJ2-7
d_gene: TRBD2
v_gene: TRBV5-4
CDR3aa: CASSFGTSGPREQYF
CDR3nt: TGTGCCAGCAGCTTTGGGACTAGCGGACCCCGCGAGCAGTACTTC

abundance: few
j_gene: TRBJ1-1
d_gene: NA
v_gene: TRBV27
CDR3aa: CASSFQRHTEAFF
CDR3nt: TGTGCCAGCAGTTTCCAGCGGCACACTGAAGCTTTCTTT

abundance: NA
j_gene: TRBJ2-7
d_gene: NA
v_gene: TRBV13
CDR3aa: CASSWGAGLNNEQYF
CDR3nt: TGTGCCAGCAGCTGGGGGGCAGGGTTAAACAACGAGCAGTACTTC

abundance: few
j_gene: TRBJ2-1
d_gene: NA
v_gene: TRBV30
CDR3aa: CAWSVGLTLNEQFF
CDR3nt: TGTGCCTGGAGTGTGGGACTCACTCTCAATGAGCAGTTCTTC